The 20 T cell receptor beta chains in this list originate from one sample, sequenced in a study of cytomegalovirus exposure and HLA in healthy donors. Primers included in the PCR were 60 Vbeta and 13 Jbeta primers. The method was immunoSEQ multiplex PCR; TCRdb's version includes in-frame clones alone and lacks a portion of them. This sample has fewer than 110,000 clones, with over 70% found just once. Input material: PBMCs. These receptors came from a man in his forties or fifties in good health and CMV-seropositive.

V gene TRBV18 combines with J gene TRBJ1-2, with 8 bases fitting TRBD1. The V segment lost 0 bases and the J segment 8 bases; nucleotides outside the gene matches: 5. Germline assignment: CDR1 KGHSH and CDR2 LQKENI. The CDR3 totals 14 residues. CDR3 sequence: CASSPPGTGGGYTF. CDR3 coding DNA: TGTGCCAGCTCACCACCGGGGACAGGCGGAGGCTACACCTTC.

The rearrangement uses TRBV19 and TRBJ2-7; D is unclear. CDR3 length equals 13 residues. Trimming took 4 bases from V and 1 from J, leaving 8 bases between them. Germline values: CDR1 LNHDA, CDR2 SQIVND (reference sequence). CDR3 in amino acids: CASSTGSSYEQYF. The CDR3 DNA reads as TGTGCCAGTAGTACCGGGTCGTCCTACGAGCAGTACTTC.

The CDR3: CASSFLIGQGEEKLFF. CDR3 DNA: TGTGCCAGCAGCTTTTTGATTGGACAGGGTGAGGAAAAACTGTTTTTT. The chain uses TRBV7-9 and TRBJ1-4; 8 nucleotides agree with TRBD1. V was pared by 3 bases and J by 8 bases, with 11 bases of the junction left unmatched. The germline V gene encodes CDR1 SEHNR and CDR2 FQNEAQ (reference sequence). This CDR3 contains 16 residues.

CDR3 coding DNA: TGTGCCAGCAGTGAAGCGGGAGGGGGGTATGGCTACACCTTC. It translates to CASSEAGGGYGYTF. J is TRBJ1-2 and V is TRBV6-1, with D possibly being TRBD1 (6 bases). V gave up 0 bases and J gave up 5 bases, with 10 bases separating them. The length of the CDR3 is 14 residues. Germline-derived CDR1 and CDR2 are MNHNS and SASEGT.

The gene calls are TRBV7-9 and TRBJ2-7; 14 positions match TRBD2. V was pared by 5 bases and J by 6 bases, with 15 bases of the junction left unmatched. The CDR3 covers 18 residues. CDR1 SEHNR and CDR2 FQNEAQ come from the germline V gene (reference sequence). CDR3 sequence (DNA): TGTGCCAGCAGCGCCCTCGTCGGGGGACTAGCGGGAGAGGGCGAGCAGTACTTC. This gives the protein CASSALVGGLAGEGEQYF.

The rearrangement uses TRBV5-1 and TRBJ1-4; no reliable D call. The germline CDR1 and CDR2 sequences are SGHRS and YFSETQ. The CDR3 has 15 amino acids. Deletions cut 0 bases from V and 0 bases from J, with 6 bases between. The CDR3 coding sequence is TGCGCCAGCAGCTTGGTGGGCTCAACTAATGAAAAACTGTTTTTT. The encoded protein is CASSLVGSTNEKLFF.

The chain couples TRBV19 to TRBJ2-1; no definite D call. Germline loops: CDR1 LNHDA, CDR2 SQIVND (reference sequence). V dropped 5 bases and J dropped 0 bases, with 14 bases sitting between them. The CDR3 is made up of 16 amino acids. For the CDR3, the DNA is TGTGCCAGTAGTTCGATACGGGTCCTCTCCTACAATGAGCAGTTCTTC. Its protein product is CASSSIRVLSYNEQFF.

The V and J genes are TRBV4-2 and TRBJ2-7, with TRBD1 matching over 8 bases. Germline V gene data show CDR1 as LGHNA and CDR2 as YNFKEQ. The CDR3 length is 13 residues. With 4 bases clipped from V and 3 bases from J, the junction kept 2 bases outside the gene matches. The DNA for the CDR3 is TGTGCCAGCAGCCTGGGACAGGTCTACGAGCAGTACTTC. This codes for CASSLGQVYEQYF.

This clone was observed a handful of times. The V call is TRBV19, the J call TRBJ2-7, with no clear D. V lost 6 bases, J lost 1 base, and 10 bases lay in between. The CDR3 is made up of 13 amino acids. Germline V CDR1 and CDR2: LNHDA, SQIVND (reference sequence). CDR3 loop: CASSRSVSYEQYF. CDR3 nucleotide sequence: TGTGCCAGTAGCAGGTCCGTTTCCTACGAGCAGTACTTC.

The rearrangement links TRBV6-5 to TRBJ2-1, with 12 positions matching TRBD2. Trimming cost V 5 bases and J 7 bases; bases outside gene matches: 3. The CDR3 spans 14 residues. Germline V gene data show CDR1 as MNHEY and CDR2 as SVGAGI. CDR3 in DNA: TGTGCCAGCAGTCTAGCGGGAGGGAGTAATGAGCAGTTCTTC. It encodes CASSLAGGSNEQFF.

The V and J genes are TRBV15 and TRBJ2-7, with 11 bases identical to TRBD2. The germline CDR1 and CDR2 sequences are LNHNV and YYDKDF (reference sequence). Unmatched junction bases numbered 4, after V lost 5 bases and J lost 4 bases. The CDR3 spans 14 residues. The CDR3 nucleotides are TGTGCCACCAGCGTACGGACTAGCGGGTACGAGCAGTACTTC. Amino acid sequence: CATSVRTSGYEQYF.

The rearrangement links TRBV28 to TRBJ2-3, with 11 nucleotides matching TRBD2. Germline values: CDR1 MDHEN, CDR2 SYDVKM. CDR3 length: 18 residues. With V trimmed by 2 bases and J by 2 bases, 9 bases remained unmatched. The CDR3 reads CASSLDPTSGTYTDTQYF. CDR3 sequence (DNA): TGTGCCAGCAGTTTAGACCCGACTAGCGGGACCTACACAGATACGCAGTATTTT. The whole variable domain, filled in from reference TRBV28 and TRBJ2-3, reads DVKVTQSSRYLVKRTGEKVFLECVQDMDHENMFWYRQDPGLGLRLIYFSYDVKMKEKGDIPEGYSVSREKKERFSLILESASTNQTSMYLCASSLDPTSGTYTDTQYFGPGTRLTVL.

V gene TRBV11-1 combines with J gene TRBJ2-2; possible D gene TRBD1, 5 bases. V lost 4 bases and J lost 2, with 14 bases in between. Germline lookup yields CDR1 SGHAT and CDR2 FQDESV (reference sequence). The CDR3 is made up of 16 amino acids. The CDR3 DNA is TGTGCCAGCAGCTCCAGGGTACGAAGAAACACCGGGGAGCTGTTTTTT. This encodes CASSSRVRRNTGELFF.

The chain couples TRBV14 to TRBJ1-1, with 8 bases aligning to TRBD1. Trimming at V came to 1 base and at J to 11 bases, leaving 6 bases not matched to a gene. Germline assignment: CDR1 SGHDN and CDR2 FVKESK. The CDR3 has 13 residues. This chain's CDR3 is CASSQVQGAKAFF. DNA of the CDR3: TGTGCCAGCAGCCAAGTTCAGGGGGCGAAGGCTTTCTTT.

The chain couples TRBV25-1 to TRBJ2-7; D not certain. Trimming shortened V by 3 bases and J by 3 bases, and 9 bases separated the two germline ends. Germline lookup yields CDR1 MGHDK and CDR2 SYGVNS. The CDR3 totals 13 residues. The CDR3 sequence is CASSDPNGYEQYF. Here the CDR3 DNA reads TGTGCCAGCAGTGACCCAAACGGCTACGAGCAGTACTTC.

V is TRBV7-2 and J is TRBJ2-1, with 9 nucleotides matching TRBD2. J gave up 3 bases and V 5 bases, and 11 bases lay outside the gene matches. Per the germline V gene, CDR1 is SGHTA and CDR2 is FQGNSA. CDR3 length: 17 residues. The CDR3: CASSRAAGGSFYNEQFF. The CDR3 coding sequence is TGTGCCAGCAGCCGCGCGGCGGGGGGGAGCTTCTACAATGAGCAGTTCTTC. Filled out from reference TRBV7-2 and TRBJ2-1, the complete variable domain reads GAGVSQSPSNKVTEKGKDVELRCDPISGHTALYWYRQSLGQGLEFLIYFQGNSAPDKSGLPSDRFSAERTGGSVSTLTIQRTQQEDSAVYLCASSRAAGGSFYNEQFFGPGTRLTVL.

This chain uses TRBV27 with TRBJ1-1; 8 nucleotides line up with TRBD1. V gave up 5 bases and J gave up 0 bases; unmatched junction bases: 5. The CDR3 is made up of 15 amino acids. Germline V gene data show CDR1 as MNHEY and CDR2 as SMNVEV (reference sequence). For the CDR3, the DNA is TGTGCCAGCAGTCGGACAGGGACCCTGAACACTGAAGCTTTCTTT. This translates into CASSRTGTLNTEAFF.

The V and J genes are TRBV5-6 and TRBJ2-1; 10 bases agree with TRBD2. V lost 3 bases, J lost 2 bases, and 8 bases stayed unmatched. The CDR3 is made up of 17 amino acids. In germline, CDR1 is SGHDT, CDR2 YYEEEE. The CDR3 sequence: CASSSRLAGKPYNEQFF. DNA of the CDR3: TGTGCCAGCAGCTCCCGACTAGCGGGTAAGCCCTACAATGAGCAGTTCTTC.

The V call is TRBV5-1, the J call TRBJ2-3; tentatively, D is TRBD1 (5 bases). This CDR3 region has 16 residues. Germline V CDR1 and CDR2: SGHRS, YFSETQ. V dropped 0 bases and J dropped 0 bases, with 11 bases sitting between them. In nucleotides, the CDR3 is TGCGCCAGCAGCTTGGCCCAGGGTCCTAGCACAGATACGCAGTATTTT. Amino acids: CASSLAQGPSTDTQYF.

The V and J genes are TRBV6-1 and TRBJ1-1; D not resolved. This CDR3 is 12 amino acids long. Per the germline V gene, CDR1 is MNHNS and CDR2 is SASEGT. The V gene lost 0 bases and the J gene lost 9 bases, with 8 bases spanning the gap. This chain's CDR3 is CASSEARGKAFF. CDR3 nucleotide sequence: TGTGCCAGCAGTGAAGCGAGAGGGAAAGCTTTCTTT.